This T cell receptor (beta chain) was identified during a study of graft-versus-host responses after intestinal transplantation. Germline V lookup: CDR1 SGHVS, CDR2 FNYEAQ. This CDR3 has 18 amino acids. V gave up 4 bases and J gave up 3 bases; unmatched junction bases: 13. Sequencing was performed with immunoSEQ multiplex PCR; in TCRdb, only in-frame clones are kept and a portion is missing. Counted here are 6,500 to 9,000 clones, more than 85% occurring once; the ten biggest clones make up 2.1%. The rearrangement joins TRBV7-6 to TRBJ2-1; 9 positions match TRBD2. This material consisted of PBMCs, taken 11 days after intestinal transplantation. The source of this sequence is a human patient who received an intestinal transplant, so some T cells may come from the graft donor. The CDR3 here is CASSSKGGGAGRYNEQFF. For the CDR3, the DNA is TGTGCCAGCAGCTCAAAAGGCGGGGGGGCGGGACGCTACAATGAGCAGTTCTTC.